The 32 T cell receptor beta chains reported below all come from one sample, sequenced in a study of T-cell reconstitution after alpha-beta-depleted transplantation in children. This sample's TCRbeta library carried unique molecular identifier barcodes. TCRdb reanalysed the PCR reads using MiXCR and keeps one entry per CDR3 protein. The sample has 550,000 to 800,000 distinct CDR3 sequences; 13% are singletons. This sample comprised PBMCs, obtained before TCRalphabeta/CD19-depleted stem cell transplant. Every receptor here comes from a girl aged 2 to 9 with congenital amegakaryocytic thrombocytopenia, due to receive a stem cell transplant.

This clonotype was counted ten times or more. The J gene is TRBJ2-3, the V gene TRBV12-3 or TRBV12-4; 7 bases fit TRBD2. This CDR3 is 15 amino acids long. V lost 3 bases, J lost 2 bases, and 5 bases stayed unmatched. CDR3 in amino acids: CASSLLAEPTDTQYF. CDR3 in DNA: TGTGCCAGCAGTTTGCTAGCGGAACCCACAGATACGCAGTATTTT.

The rearrangement joins TRBV3-1 to TRBJ1-1, with D possibly being TRBD1 (5 bases). The germline V and J ends were trimmed by 5 bases and 8 bases, with 15 bases remaining between them. Germline CDR1 reads LGHDT; CDR2 reads YNNKEL (reference sequence). CDR3 length equals 13 residues. The CDR3 loop is CASSELGQSEAFF. CDR3 in DNA: TGTGCCAGCAGCGAGTTGGGGCAGTCGGAAGCTTTCTTT.

In this sample, this clonotype turned up a few times. V and J are TRBV3-1 and TRBJ2-4; D gene unclear. V lost 2 bases to trimming and J lost 2 bases, with 7 bases between them. The V gene's germline CDR1 is LGHDT and CDR2 YNNKEL (reference sequence). The CDR3 extends over 14 amino acids. Written as DNA, the CDR3 is TGTGCCAGCAGCCAACAGCCTACCAAAAACATTCAGTACTTC. It codes for CASSQQPTKNIQYF.

The J gene is TRBJ2-1, the V gene TRBV30; 9 nucleotides match TRBD1. Trimming cost V 0 bases and J 7 bases; bases outside gene matches: 7. The V gene's germline CDR1 is GTSNPN and CDR2 SVGIG (reference sequence). The CDR3 totals 15 residues. As DNA, the CDR3 is TGTGCCTGGAGTGTAAGGGACAGGGTATTGAATGAGCAGTTCTTC. Protein product: CAWSVRDRVLNEQFF.

This rearrangement joins TRBV27 to TRBJ2-1, with 11 bases fitting TRBD2. This CDR3 contains 15 residues. Per germline, CDR1 MNHEY and CDR2 SMNVEV (reference sequence). V was clipped by 3 bases and J by 5 bases; unmatched bases: 3. For the CDR3, the DNA is TGTGCCAGCAGTTTCTCGACTAGCGGGGACAATGAGCAGTTCTTC. It encodes CASSFSTSGDNEQFF.

V is TRBV7-8 and J is TRBJ2-5; 9 positions match TRBD2. Trimming removed 5 bases from V and 5 bases from J; junction bases left unmatched: 6. This CDR3 is 14 amino acids long. In germline, CDR1 is SGHVS, CDR2 FQNEAQ. The CDR3 nucleotides are TGTGCCAGCAGCGGCGGGACTAGCAAGGAGACCCAGTACTTC. The encoded protein is CASSGGTSKETQYF.

This clonotype has just a few counts. This chain uses TRBV30 with TRBJ2-2, with a tentative D call TRBD1 (5 bases). The CDR3 spans 13 residues. The germline V and J ends were trimmed by 2 bases and 4 bases, with 8 bases remaining between them. Germline V gives CDR1 GTSNPN, CDR2 SVGIG (reference sequence). The CDR3 sequence is CAWSLTVTGELFF. CDR3 DNA: TGTGCCTGGAGTCTGACAGTCACCGGGGAGCTGTTTTTT.

The rearrangement uses TRBV4-2 and TRBJ2-1; TRBD2 agrees at 10 bases. Germline values: CDR1 LGHNA, CDR2 YNFKEQ. The V gene end was trimmed by 4 bases and the J gene end by 8 bases; junction bases not matched to a gene: 11. This CDR3 comprises 16 residues. CDR3 amino acids: CASSPRLAGNVYEQFF. The DNA of the CDR3 is TGTGCCAGCAGCCCTCGACTAGCGGGTAATGTATATGAGCAGTTCTTC.

This chain connects TRBV14 to TRBJ2-1; 10 bases agree with TRBD2. V lost 0 bases to trimming and J lost 9 bases; unmatched junction nucleotides: 11. The V gene's germline CDR1 is SGHDN and CDR2 FVKESK. The CDR3 covers 17 residues. The CDR3 coding sequence is TGTGCCAGCAGCCAAGAAAGGGCTAGCGGGAGTCCTATTGAGCAGTTCTTC. Its translation is CASSQERASGSPIEQFF.

The V call is TRBV5-4, the J call TRBJ2-3; 7 positions agree with TRBD2. V lost 4 bases to trimming and J lost 6 bases; unmatched junction nucleotides: 11. From germline, CDR1 is SGHNT and CDR2 YYREEE (reference sequence). The CDR3 contains 15 residues. CDR3 in amino acids: CASSASGPTGDTQYF. As DNA, the CDR3 is TGTGCCAGCAGCGCTAGCGGCCCTACGGGTGATACGCAGTATTTT.

This clonotype showed up just a few times. The chain employs TRBV20-1 and TRBJ2-3, with TRBD2 as a possible D gene (5 bases). Germline CDR1 reads DFQATT; CDR2 reads SNEGSKA (reference sequence). CDR3 length equals 16 residues. Trimming left V 6 bases short and J 0 bases short, with 19 bases between. The CDR3 nucleotides read TGCAGTGCCCCCCGGCGGGTTCAACCTAGCACAGATACGCAGTATTTT. It codes for CSAPRRVQPSTDTQYF.

In its sample, this clonotype was seen many times. V is TRBV5-1 and J is TRBJ2-7; D possibly uses TRBD1 or TRBD2 (5 bases each). Germline-derived CDR1 and CDR2 are SGHRS and YFSETQ. The CDR3 has 14 residues. The germline V and J ends were trimmed by 0 bases and 3 bases, with 10 bases remaining between them. The CDR3 here is CASSLAMGDYEQYF. The DNA of the CDR3 is TGCGCCAGCAGCTTGGCCATGGGGGACTACGAGCAGTACTTC.

This clonotype has a count of ten or more. This chain uses TRBV24-1 with TRBJ1-5; D is undetermined. Germline V gene sequence: CDR1 KGHDR, CDR2 SFDVKD. V lost 5 bases, J lost 3 bases, and 10 bases lay in between. The CDR3 has 14 residues. CDR3 sequence reads: CATSASGYNQPQHF. The CDR3 nucleotides are TGTGCCACCAGTGCTTCGGGTTACAATCAGCCCCAGCATTTT.

Only a few counts were recorded for this clonotype. V gene TRBV28 combines with J gene TRBJ1-5, with D unresolved. The germline V and J ends were trimmed by 1 base and 6 bases, with 4 bases remaining between them. The CDR3 runs 12 residues. CDR1 and CDR2 from the germline V gene are MDHEN and SYDVKM. This chain's CDR3 is CASSLFLQPQHF. The CDR3 region has the DNA TGTGCCAGCAGTTTATTCCTTCAGCCCCAGCATTTT. The variable domain in full, with the rest retrieved from reference TRBV28 and TRBJ1-5, is DVKVTQSSRYLVKRTGEKVFLECVQDMDHENMFWYRQDPGLGLRLIYFSYDVKMKEKGDIPEGYSVSREKKERFSLILESASTNQTSMYLCASSLFLQPQHFGDGTRLSIL.

This clonotype was observed at least ten times. The CDR3 DNA sequence: TGTGCCAGTGCCGGGTCCAGGCACGGGAGGGCCTGGGGGAATGAGCAGTTCTTC. The encoded protein is CASAGSRHGRAWGNEQFF. This chain connects TRBV19 to TRBJ2-1; TRBD2 matches 8 bases. Germline-derived CDR1 and CDR2 are LNHDA and SQIVND (reference sequence). V shed 8 bases, J shed 7 bases, and the junction held 22 bases outside the gene matches. The CDR3 has 18 residues.

This clonotype showed up just a few times. The chain combines TRBV5-1 with TRBJ1-2; D unresolved. Trimming stripped 7 bases from V and 9 bases from J, with 10 bases between. This CDR3 contains 10 residues. Looked up from germline, CDR1 is SGHRS and CDR2 is YFSETQ. CDR3 in DNA: TGCGCCAGCCGAGGACGGAGCTACACCTTC. This codes for CASRGRSYTF.

This clonotype was seen more than once but under ten times. The chain combines TRBV6-1 with TRBJ1-5, with no clear D. Germline V gene lookup returns CDR1 MNHNS and CDR2 SASEGT. Between the trimmed V and J ends, which lost 5 bases and 3 bases, there was a span of 14 bases. The CDR3 is made up of 15 amino acids. DNA of the CDR3: TGTGCCAGCAGTCAGATTGTCCAGTACAATCAGCCCCAGCATTTT. Its translation: CASSQIVQYNQPQHF.

In its sample, this clonotype was seen a few times. This rearrangement joins TRBV5-1 to TRBJ2-7; 15 positions match TRBD2. J was trimmed by 6 bases and V by 3 bases; bases with no gene match: 10. In germline, CDR1 is SGHRS, CDR2 YFSETQ. This CDR3 is built from 17 residues. CDR3: CASSSGTSGRSLGEQYF. The CDR3 DNA follows: TGCGCCAGCAGCTCCGGGACTAGCGGGAGGTCTCTTGGCGAGCAGTACTTC.

The chain couples TRBV12-3 or TRBV12-4 to TRBJ2-2; D might be TRBD1 or TRBD2, each matching 5 bases. This CDR3 spans 15 amino acids. V was clipped by 3 bases and J by 4 bases, with 12 bases between them. CDR3 residues: CASSFAPGATGELFF. As DNA, the CDR3 is TGTGCCAGCAGTTTCGCGCCCGGGGCCACCGGGGAGCTGTTTTTT.

This clonotype was found many times. The V and J genes are TRBV5-1 and TRBJ2-3; 13 positions agree with TRBD2. CDR3 length: 17 amino acids. V shed 2 bases, J shed 2 bases, and the junction held 5 bases outside the gene matches. The germline CDR1 and CDR2 sequences are SGHRS and YFSETQ. In DNA, the CDR3 is TGCGCCAGCAGCTTCGGACTAGCGGGAGCCTACACAGATACGCAGTATTTT. As protein: CASSFGLAGAYTDTQYF.

This clonotype was seen repeatedly, ten times or more. The gene calls are TRBV29-1 and TRBJ1-1; D gene ambiguous. The CDR3 runs 15 residues. Trimming removed 4 bases from V and 6 bases from J, with 21 bases in between. Germline V gene data show CDR1 as SQVTM and CDR2 as ANQGSEA. Here the CDR3 DNA reads TGCAGCGTTGTAGGAGAGCCCTCAACAGTCTCTGAAGCTTTCTTT. Its translation: CSVVGEPSTVSEAFF.

This clonotype has at least ten counts. The rearrangement uses TRBV7-9 and TRBJ1-1; D is perhaps TRBD1 (6 bases). V was clipped by 1 base and J by 5 bases, with 11 bases between them. This CDR3 contains 14 residues. The germline V gene has CDR1 SEHNR and CDR2 FQNEAQ (reference sequence). The CDR3 nucleotides read TGTGCCAGCAGCTTAGAGACAGGAAGGACTGAAGCTTTCTTT. Its translation: CASSLETGRTEAFF.

This clonotype was seen repeatedly, ten times or more. The chain recombines TRBV5-5 with TRBJ2-7; D is perhaps TRBD2 (6 bases). Trimming stripped 0 bases from V and 5 bases from J, with 18 bases between. This CDR3 is built from 16 residues. Germline values: CDR1 SGHKS, CDR2 YYEKEE (reference sequence). CDR3: CASSLDGTRDLDEQYF. Written as DNA, the CDR3 is TGTGCCAGCAGCTTGGATGGCACCCGGGACTTAGACGAGCAGTACTTC.

This clonotype was counted many times. The V and J genes are TRBV5-1 and TRBJ2-1, with 7 bases matching TRBD2. The CDR3 has 13 residues. The V gene's germline CDR1 is SGHRS and CDR2 YFSETQ. Trimming cost V 2 bases and J 10 bases; bases outside gene matches: 6. The CDR3 sequence is CASSFLKTSEQFF. The CDR3 DNA follows: TGCGCCAGCAGCTTCCTTAAGACTAGCGAGCAGTTCTTC.

This clonotype was seen more than once but under ten times. J is TRBJ2-1 and V is TRBV7-9, with TRBD2 matching over 7 bases. The junction had 14 bases not matched to a gene; V was cut back by 5 bases and J by 4 bases. Germline V gene sequence: CDR1 SEHNR, CDR2 FQNEAQ (reference sequence). This CDR3 has 17 residues. The CDR3 region has the DNA TGTGCCAGCAGCGGTAAGCTAGCAGGCGGGAGTTACAATGAGCAGTTCTTC. Translation: CASSGKLAGGSYNEQFF.

This clonotype was seen a handful of times. The J gene is TRBJ2-3, the V gene TRBV6-5, with TRBD2 matching 8 bases. CDR1 is MNHEY and CDR2 is SVGAGI in the germline V gene. V trimming: 3 bases; J trimming: 2 bases; junction bases outside the gene matches: 4. The length of the CDR3 is 15 residues. The CDR3 region is CASSYRRGDTDTQYF. As DNA, the CDR3 is TGTGCCAGCAGTTATAGGCGGGGGGACACAGATACGCAGTATTTT.

This clonotype appeared many times. J is TRBJ2-3 and V is TRBV29-1; D ambiguous. The ends were cut back, 7 bases at V and 0 bases at J, with 11 bases in the middle. CDR3 length equals 13 residues. Germline CDR1 and CDR2: SQVTM and ANQGSEA. CDR3 protein: CSERPPSTDTQYF. The CDR3, as DNA: TGCAGCGAACGGCCCCCAAGCACAGATACGCAGTATTTT.

This clonotype showed up many times. The rearrangement links TRBV15 to TRBJ1-1, with D unclear. The germline V gene encodes CDR1 LNHNV and CDR2 YYDKDF (reference sequence). The length of the CDR3 is 14 residues. V lost 2 bases and J 0 bases, leaving 7 bases between the germline ends. For the CDR3, the DNA is TGTGCCACCAGCAGATCTCGTTTGAACACTGAAGCTTTCTTT. Protein sequence: CATSRSRLNTEAFF.

Many counts were recorded for this clonotype. This sequence joins TRBV20-1 and TRBJ2-7, with 10 nucleotides matching TRBD2. The CDR3 has 13 amino acids. Looked up from germline, CDR1 is DFQATT and CDR2 is SNEGSKA (reference sequence). V dropped 6 bases and J dropped 7; count of bases not matched to a gene: 9. Here the CDR3 DNA reads TGCAGTGCCTACCTAGCGGGAGTGGCTGAGCAGTACTTC. This sequence encodes CSAYLAGVAEQYF.

The chain combines TRBV10-3 with TRBJ2-1; a possible D gene is TRBD1 (5 bases). V was pared by 3 bases and J by 0 bases, with 9 bases between. CDR1 is ENHRY and CDR2 is SYGVKD in the germline V gene. The CDR3 sequence is 15 residues long. As DNA, the CDR3 is TGTGCCATCAGTGAAGGGGTAAGCTCCTACAATGAGCAGTTCTTC. Protein product: CAISEGVSSYNEQFF.

In its sample, this clonotype was seen many times. The J gene is TRBJ2-7, the V gene TRBV29-1, with unresolved D. Germline V CDR1 and CDR2: SQVTM, ANQGSEA. The CDR3 length is 12 residues. The V gene lost 4 bases and the J gene lost 3 bases, with 10 bases spanning the gap. Here the CDR3 reads CSVANFFYEQYF. CDR3 bases: TGCAGCGTTGCGAATTTCTTCTACGAGCAGTACTTC.

This clonotype was seen many times. The chain uses TRBV10-2 and TRBJ2-4; D perhaps matches TRBD2 (6 bases). Trimming took off 4 bases at V and 0 bases at J, with 19 bases between the two ends. Germline V gives CDR1 WSHSY, CDR2 SAAADI. The CDR3 totals 18 residues. Here the CDR3 DNA reads TGCGCCAGCAGTGCCCGATCGCTTAGCGGATTAGCCAAAAACATTCAGTACTTC. Residues: CASSARSLSGLAKNIQYF.